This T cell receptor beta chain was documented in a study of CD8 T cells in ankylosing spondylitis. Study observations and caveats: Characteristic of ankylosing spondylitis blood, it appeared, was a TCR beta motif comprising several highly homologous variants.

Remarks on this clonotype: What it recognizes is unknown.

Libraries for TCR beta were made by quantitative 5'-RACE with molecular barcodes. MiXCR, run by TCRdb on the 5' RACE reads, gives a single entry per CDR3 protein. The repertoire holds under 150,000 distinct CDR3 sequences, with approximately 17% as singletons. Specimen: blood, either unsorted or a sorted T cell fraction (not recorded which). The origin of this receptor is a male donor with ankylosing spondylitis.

The CDR3 DNA sequence: TGTGCCAGCAGTTATAGCGGGAATTCCTACAATGAGCAGTTCTTC. This gives the protein CASSYSGNSYNEQFF. The chain recombines TRBV28 with TRBJ2-1; 8 bases match TRBD2. Losses at the gene ends were 4 bases for V and 1 base for J; bases not matched to a gene: 3. Germline loops: CDR1 MDHEN, CDR2 SYDVKM. CDR3 length: 15 amino acids.